This entry lists 21 T cell receptor beta chains sequenced from one sample in a study of OX40 agonist ivuxolimab in advanced cancers. Profiled with immunoSEQ multiplex PCR; TCRdb holds only in-frame clones, not every one. The table records 45,000 to 65,000 clones, roughly 82% of them present only once. Sequencing used CD4+ or CD8+ T cells sorted from blood, obtained in a trial of the OX40 agonist ivuxolimab. The receptors derive from an adult with an advanced solid tumor such as melanoma, head and neck, liver or kidney cancer.

J is TRBJ1-5 and V is TRBV6-1, with D perhaps TRBD1 (5 bases). The CDR3 is made up of 15 amino acids. The V gene's germline CDR1 is MNHNS and CDR2 SASEGT. V was trimmed by 7 bases and J by 1 base, leaving 14 bases between them. DNA for the CDR3: TGTGCCAGCACCCCGGGACTCGTGAGCAATCAGCCCCAGCATTTT. Translation gives CASTPGLVSNQPQHF.

J is TRBJ1-5 and V is TRBV28; a possible D gene is TRBD1 (5 bases). The V end was cut by 5 bases, the J end by 2 bases, with 13 bases between. Germline values: CDR1 MDHEN, CDR2 SYDVKM. The CDR3 totals 15 residues. The CDR3 reads CASSTQGGGNQPQHF. As DNA, the CDR3 is TGTGCCAGCAGTACGCAGGGAGGCGGCAATCAGCCCCAGCATTTT.

The count of this clone is one. This chain links TRBV6-5 with TRBJ2-1; 7 bases are a match to TRBD1. In germline, CDR1 is MNHEY, CDR2 SVGAGI. The junction had 6 bases not matched to a gene; V was cut back by 0 bases and J by 7 bases. The CDR3 is made up of 15 amino acids. In DNA, the CDR3 is TGTGCCAGCAGTTACTCAAGGGGGCTGGGGAATGAGCAGTTCTTC. This translates into CASSYSRGLGNEQFF.

The V and J genes are TRBV4-1 and TRBJ2-5, with 8 bases identical to TRBD2. V was clipped by 4 bases and J by 5 bases; unmatched bases: 12. This CDR3 has 16 amino acids. The germline V gene encodes CDR1 MGHRA and CDR2 YSYEKL. CDR3 nucleotides: TGCGCCAGCAGCCTGTTCGCTCGGGGGGGCGGGGAGACCCAGTACTTC. Translating it yields CASSLFARGGGETQYF.

This clone occurred once. The chain uses TRBV30 and TRBJ2-1; tentatively, D is TRBD1 or TRBD2 (5 bases each). The V gene's germline CDR1 is GTSNPN and CDR2 SVGIG (reference sequence). V lost 2 bases and J lost 7, with 6 bases in between. The CDR3 is 11 residues long. The CDR3: CAWSWGNEQFF. The CDR3 DNA is TGTGCCTGGAGTTGGGGGAATGAGCAGTTCTTC.

The V gene is TRBV5-1, the J gene TRBJ2-1; TRBD1 aligns across 10 bases. Germline-derived CDR1 and CDR2 are SGHRS and YFSETQ. The V gene end was trimmed by 4 bases and the J gene end by 2 bases; junction bases not matched to a gene: 3. The CDR3 runs 15 residues. The CDR3 DNA follows: TGCGCCAGCAGCAGAGGGACAGGGGCCTACAATGAGCAGTTCTTC. Residues: CASSRGTGAYNEQFF.

Here the CDR3 reads CASSQGGLNTEAFF. CDR3 DNA: TGCGCCAGCAGCCAAGGAGGTCTGAACACTGAAGCTTTCTTT. This chain links TRBV4-1 with TRBJ1-1; D uncertain. Between the trimmed V and J ends, which lost 1 base and 0 bases, there was a span of 6 bases. In germline, CDR1 is MGHRA, CDR2 YSYEKL. CDR3 length equals 14 residues.

The chain couples TRBV2 to TRBJ2-3, with D hard to call. The CDR3 has 12 residues. V lost 5 bases to trimming and J lost 4 bases, with 7 bases between them. Germline lookup yields CDR1 SNHLY and CDR2 FYNNEI. CDR3 DNA: TGTGCCAGCAGTATAGGAGCAGATACGCAGTATTTT. Translating gives CASSIGADTQYF.

This clone has a handful of counts. The chain employs TRBV5-1 and TRBJ2-2; TRBD1 matches at 11 bases. Germline CDR1 SGHRS, CDR2 YFSETQ. The CDR3 length is 16 residues. V dropped 7 bases and J dropped 4; count of bases not matched to a gene: 9. CDR3 amino acids: CASAMTGTGGTGELFF. As DNA, the CDR3 is TGCGCCAGCGCCATGACCGGGACAGGGGGCACCGGGGAGCTGTTTTTT.

This sequence joins TRBV18 and TRBJ2-6; D possibly matches TRBD1 or TRBD2 (5 bases each). This CDR3 is 18 amino acids long. CDR1 is KGHSH and CDR2 is LQKENI in the germline V gene. V was clipped by 3 bases and J by 4 bases, with 19 bases between them. CDR3 in amino acids: CASSPVWQGDAGANVLTF. As DNA, the CDR3 is TGTGCCAGCTCACCTGTTTGGCAGGGAGACGCCGGGGCCAACGTCCTGACTTTC.

This clone was seen more than once but under ten times. The chain is built from TRBV19 and TRBJ1-2; D unresolved. Germline loops: CDR1 LNHDA, CDR2 SQIVND (reference sequence). Trimming took off 0 bases at V and 3 bases at J, with 8 bases between the two ends. The CDR3 extends over 14 amino acids. Here the CDR3 DNA reads TGTGCCAGTAGTATAGATCGAGGGTACTATGGCTACACCTTC. It encodes CASSIDRGYYGYTF. The complete variable domain, with remaining parts taken from reference TRBV19 and TRBJ1-2, reads DGGITQSPKYLFRKEGQNVTLSCEQNLNHDAMYWYRQDPGQGLRLIYYSQIVNDFQKGDIAEGYSVSREKKESFPLTVTSAQKNPTAFYLCASSIDRGYYGYTFGSGTRLTVV.

This clone occurred a few times. V gene TRBV10-3 combines with J gene TRBJ2-3; D unresolved. This CDR3 is built from 16 residues. From germline, CDR1 is ENHRY and CDR2 SYGVKD. The V end lost 0 bases, the J end lost 0 bases, and 10 bases lay between the germline ends. CDR3 protein: CAISESIRNSTDTQYF. The CDR3 DNA follows: TGTGCCATCAGTGAGTCGATCAGAAATAGCACAGATACGCAGTATTTT.

This chain links TRBV14 with TRBJ2-7; D possibly corresponds to TRBD2 (5 bases). The CDR3 extends over 14 amino acids. CDR1 is SGHDN, CDR2 FVKESK, per germline. Trimming removed 0 bases at V and 6 bases at J, with 12 bases between. CDR3 sequence reads: CASSQELRGSEQYF. The CDR3 DNA reads TGTGCCAGCAGCCAAGAACTCCGGGGTAGCGAGCAGTACTTC.

The J gene is TRBJ1-1, the V gene TRBV2, with D uncertain. The CDR3 has 14 amino acids. The germline gives CDR1 SNHLY, CDR2 FYNNEI. V was trimmed by 5 bases and J by 1 base, leaving 11 bases between them. The CDR3 nucleotides are TGTGCCAGCAGTAAGATACAGCCGAACACTGAAGCTTTCTTT. Its protein product is CASSKIQPNTEAFF.

This CDR3 is CASSPPGGGSGTGEQYF. The DNA of the CDR3 is TGTGCCAGCTCGCCCCCCGGAGGGGGGAGCGGGACTGGCGAGCAGTACTTC. The genes are TRBV18 and TRBJ2-7, with a tentative D call TRBD2 (7 bases). The CDR3 has 17 amino acids. The germline V gene has CDR1 KGHSH and CDR2 LQKENI. The V gene lost 6 bases and the J gene lost 6 bases, with 27 bases spanning the gap.

The chain is built from TRBV7-9 and TRBJ1-3; no firm D call. Germline loops: CDR1 SEHNR, CDR2 FQNEAQ (reference sequence). Trimming pared 1 base from V and 3 bases from J, leaving 1 base between. The CDR3 has 12 amino acids. CDR3 loop: CASSLGGNTIYF. In nucleotides, the CDR3 is TGTGCCAGCAGCTTAGGTGGAAACACCATATATTTT. Combining the CDR3 with reference TRBV7-9 and TRBJ1-3 gives the whole variable domain DTGVSQNPRHKITKRGQNVTFRCDPISEHNRLYWYRQTLGQGPEFLTYFQNEAQLEKSRLLSDRFSAERPKGSFSTLEIQRTEQGDSAMYLCASSLGGNTIYFGEGSWLTVV.

CDR3 in DNA: TGTGCCAGCAGTTCCCTGACAGGGATAAAGGGCTATGGCTACACCTTC. It is translated as CASSSLTGIKGYGYTF. The chain joins TRBV28 to TRBJ1-2; TRBD1 matches at 7 bases. Trimming at V came to 4 bases and at J to 4 bases, leaving 12 bases not matched to a gene. This CDR3 spans 16 amino acids. Germline CDR1 and CDR2: MDHEN and SYDVKM.

This clone turned up a few times. The gene calls are TRBV5-6 and TRBJ1-5; 8 bases align to TRBD1. This CDR3 is 15 amino acids long. Germline loops: CDR1 SGHDT, CDR2 YYEEEE. Trimming removed 5 bases from V and 2 bases from J; junction bases left unmatched: 6. CDR3 nucleotides: TGTGCCAGCAGTTCCCAGGGGGCTGGCAATCAGCCCCAGCATTTT. Its translation: CASSSQGAGNQPQHF.

V gene TRBV6-1 combines with J gene TRBJ1-3, with a weak D call TRBD1 (5 bases). V lost 7 bases, J lost 0 bases, and 13 bases lay in between. Germline V lookup: CDR1 MNHNS, CDR2 SASEGT. The CDR3 contains 15 residues. The chain's CDR3 is CASTPGAFSGNTIYF. In DNA, the CDR3 is TGTGCCAGCACCCCCGGGGCCTTCTCTGGAAACACCATATATTTT.

V gene TRBV7-6 combines with J gene TRBJ1-4, with D unclear. Looked up from germline, CDR1 is SGHVS and CDR2 is FNYEAQ. The CDR3 covers 15 residues. Between the trimmed V and J ends, which lost 5 bases and 4 bases, there was a span of 14 bases. Here the CDR3 reads CASSPGVGVNEKLFF. DNA for the CDR3: TGTGCCAGCAGCCCCGGGGTCGGGGTTAATGAAAAACTGTTTTTT. The full variable domain, completed using reference TRBV7-6 and TRBJ1-4, is GAGVSQSPRYKVTKRGQDVALRCDPISGHVSLYWYRQALGQGPEFLTYFNYEAQQDKSGLPNDRFSAERPEGSISTLTIQRTEQRDSAMYRCASSPGVGVNEKLFFGSGTQLSVL.

This clone has a single count. V and J are TRBV6-1 and TRBJ2-7, with a tentative D call TRBD2 (5 bases). The CDR3 extends over 17 amino acids. Per the germline V gene, CDR1 is MNHNS and CDR2 is SASEGT. Between the trimmed V and J ends, which lost 1 base and 5 bases, there was a span of 21 bases. CDR3 nucleotides: TGTGCCAGCAGTGAAGTTTCGGGGTGGGAGACCCCCAACGAGCAGTACTTC. It codes for CASSEVSGWETPNEQYF.